One and the same sample provided the 29 T cell receptor beta chains below, sequenced in a study of cytomegalovirus exposure and HLA in healthy donors. PCR used 60 Vbeta primers and 13 Jbeta primers. The table came from immunoSEQ multiplex PCR; TCRdb's copy has only in-frame clones and leaves some out. The sample shows some 100,000 clones, just under 70% of them seen only once. Input material: PBMCs. These receptors came from a woman aged 45-60 years in good health and CMV-seropositive.

CDR3 amino acids: CATSGGALYEQYF. The CDR3 coding sequence is TGTGCCACCTCCGGGGGAGCCCTCTACGAGCAGTACTTC. The rearrangement joins TRBV27 to TRBJ2-7; a weak D match, TRBD2 (6 bases). This CDR3 contains 13 residues. The germline V gene encodes CDR1 MNHEY and CDR2 SMNVEV (reference sequence). Trimming shortened V by 10 bases and J by 3 bases, and 16 bases separated the two germline ends.

The V and J genes are TRBV5-4 and TRBJ2-7, with TRBD2 identical over 8 bases. V dropped 3 bases and J dropped 2; count of bases not matched to a gene: 4. This CDR3 is built from 14 residues. Germline V lookup: CDR1 SGHNT, CDR2 YYREEE (reference sequence). DNA for the CDR3: TGTGCCAGCAGCTCCGGGACTAGTCCCTACGAGCAGTACTTC. This translates into CASSSGTSPYEQYF.

The rearrangement links TRBV5-6 to TRBJ2-1, with TRBD2 matching over 8 bases. The CDR3 is made up of 17 amino acids. V shed 4 bases, J shed 6 bases, and the junction held 15 bases outside the gene matches. In germline, CDR1 is SGHDT, CDR2 YYEEEE. The CDR3 nucleotides read TGTGCCAGCAGCCCTTTAACGGCGGGAGGCAGGGTCAATGAGCAGTTCTTC. It is translated as CASSPLTAGGRVNEQFF.

DNA of the CDR3: TGTGCCAGCAGCGTAGACGGGGATACGCAGTATTTT. Its protein product is CASSVDGDTQYF. The rearrangement joins TRBV9 to TRBJ2-3; D remains ambiguous. This CDR3 spans 12 amino acids. Trimming shortened V by 0 bases and J by 6 bases, and 5 bases separated the two germline ends. The germline V gene encodes CDR1 SGDLS and CDR2 YYNGEE.

This chain uses TRBV28 with TRBJ2-5, with 10 bases fitting TRBD2. Losses at the gene ends were 6 bases for V and 3 bases for J; bases not matched to a gene: 10. This CDR3 has 16 amino acids. CDR1 MDHEN and CDR2 SYDVKM come from the germline V gene. CDR3 sequence: CASRSPGLALEETQYF. Here the CDR3 DNA reads TGTGCCAGCAGATCACCGGGACTAGCGTTAGAAGAGACCCAGTACTTC.

J is TRBJ2-7 and V is TRBV6-6, with D maybe TRBD2 (6 bases). V shed 2 bases and J shed 6 bases, with 11 bases lying between them. The germline V gene has CDR1 MNHNY and CDR2 SVGAGI (reference sequence). The CDR3 is 13 residues long. The CDR3 sequence: CASSYPGAGEQYF. The CDR3 DNA follows: TGTGCCAGCAGTTACCCGGGAGCAGGCGAGCAGTACTTC.

The chain recombines TRBV5-4 with TRBJ2-3, with 7 positions matching TRBD2. Germline V gene lookup returns CDR1 SGHNT and CDR2 YYREEE (reference sequence). This CDR3 contains 13 residues. V lost 4 bases to trimming and J lost 5 bases; unmatched junction nucleotides: 4. Here the CDR3 DNA reads TGTGCCAGCAGCGGGAGGGCCATAGATACGCAGTATTTT. Protein sequence: CASSGRAIDTQYF.

In the case of this clone: Additional DNA sequences in this sample encode the identical CDR3. The genes are TRBV7-9 and TRBJ2-3, with D perhaps TRBD2 (5 bases). The CDR3 spans 15 residues. CDR1 and CDR2 (germline): SEHNR, FQNEAQ (reference sequence). V lost 1 base to trimming and J lost 3 bases, with 11 bases between them. CDR3 sequence: CASSLDGGYTDTQYF. CDR3 sequence (DNA): TGTGCCAGCAGCTTAGATGGCGGGTATACAGATACGCAGTATTTT. Filled out from reference TRBV7-9 and TRBJ2-3, the complete variable domain reads DTGVSQNPRHKITKRGQNVTFRCDPISEHNRLYWYRQTLGQGPEFLTYFQNEAQLEKSRLLSDRFSAERPKGSFSTLEIQRTEQGDSAMYLCASSLDGGYTDTQYFGPGTRLTVL.

The chain is built from TRBV18 and TRBJ1-1; D is ambiguous. The V end lost 6 bases, the J end lost 3 bases, and 14 bases lay between the germline ends. Per the germline V gene, CDR1 is KGHSH and CDR2 is LQKENI. This CDR3 is 14 amino acids long. The CDR3 DNA sequence: TGTGCCAGCTCTCTAGGACGGAGGGACACTGAAGCTTTCTTT. Encoded protein: CASSLGRRDTEAFF. Based on the CDR3 plus reference TRBV18 and TRBJ1-1, the full variable domain is NAGVMQNPRHLVRRRGQEARLRCSPMKGHSHVYWYRQLPEEGLKFMVYLQKENIIDESGMPKERFSAEFPKEGPSILRIQQVVRGDSAAYFCASSLGRRDTEAFFGQGTRLTVV.

The CDR3 protein is CSRGSMNEQFF. The CDR3 DNA reads TGCAGCAGGGGCAGTATGAATGAGCAGTTCTTC. The rearrangement links TRBV20-1 to TRBJ2-1, with D perhaps matching TRBD1 (6 bases). This CDR3 region has 11 residues. Germline CDR1 DFQATT, CDR2 SNEGSKA (reference sequence).

The chain recombines TRBV9 with TRBJ2-4, with 7 bases fitting TRBD1. The junction had 9 bases not matched to a gene; V was cut back by 0 bases and J by 0 bases. The CDR3 runs to 18 residues. Looked up from germline, CDR1 is SGDLS and CDR2 is YYNGEE. In DNA, the CDR3 is TGTGCCAGCAGCGTAGTCCCCGGGACAGACCTAGCCAAAAACATTCAGTACTTC. Encoded protein: CASSVVPGTDLAKNIQYF.

V is TRBV9 and J is TRBJ2-7; 7 bases line up with TRBD2. Germline V lookup: CDR1 SGDLS, CDR2 YYNGEE. With V trimmed by 2 bases and J by 4 bases, 6 bases remained unmatched. The length of the CDR3 is 14 residues. The DNA for the CDR3 is TGTGCCAGCAGCGTTGGCGGGAGTGGTTACGAGCAGTACTTC. Protein: CASSVGGSGYEQYF.

The chain carries TRBV5-6 and TRBJ1-5, with 7 bases that match TRBD1. The CDR3 runs to 14 residues. Unmatched junction bases numbered 6, after V lost 5 bases and J lost 4 bases. Germline V gives CDR1 SGHDT, CDR2 YYEEEE. For the CDR3, the DNA is TGTGCCAGCAGTGGACAGGCCTTTAATCAGCCCCAGCATTTT. This gives the protein CASSGQAFNQPQHF.

The gene calls are TRBV7-9 and TRBJ2-3; D is unresolved. Trimming pared 1 base from V and 0 bases from J, leaving 5 bases between. Looked up from germline, CDR1 is SEHNR and CDR2 is FQNEAQ (reference sequence). CDR3 length: 14 amino acids. For the CDR3, the DNA is TGTGCCAGCAGCTTAGGCAGAAGCACAGATACGCAGTATTTT. As protein: CASSLGRSTDTQYF.

The DNA for the CDR3 is TGTGCCAGCAGCTTGGCCGGACAGGGAGGAGGCGAGCAGTTCTTC. Translating gives CASSLAGQGGGEQFF. This chain joins TRBV5-4 and TRBJ2-1, with 8 bases lining up with TRBD1. CDR1 SGHNT and CDR2 YYREEE come from the germline V gene (reference sequence). The junction had 9 bases not matched to a gene; V was cut back by 0 bases and J by 10 bases. This CDR3 region has 15 residues. Full variable domain (remainder filled in from reference TRBV5-4 and TRBJ2-1): ETGVTQSPTHLIKTRGQQVTLRCSSQSGHNTVSWYQQALGQGPQFIFQYYREEENGRGNFPPRFSGLQFPNYSSELNVNALELDDSALYLCASSLAGQGGGEQFFGPGTRLTVL.

The chain couples TRBV19 to TRBJ2-2, with TRBD2 matching over 10 bases. The germline gives CDR1 LNHDA, CDR2 SQIVND (reference sequence). This CDR3 spans 16 amino acids. Trimming removed 6 bases from V and 5 bases from J; junction bases left unmatched: 9. DNA for the CDR3: TGTGCCAGTAGCCCCACCCTAGCGGGAGTAACCGGGGAGCTGTTTTTT. Translating it yields CASSPTLAGVTGELFF.

The rearrangement uses TRBV5-1 and TRBJ2-1, with 16 bases identical to TRBD2. CDR1 is SGHRS and CDR2 is YFSETQ in the germline V gene. There are 18 residues in the CDR3. J gave up 5 bases and V 3 bases, and 8 bases lay outside the gene matches. CDR3 sequence (DNA): TGCGCCAGCAGCTCTTGGACCGGGACTAGCGGGAGGGACAATGAGCAGTTCTTC. It encodes CASSSWTGTSGRDNEQFF.

V usage is TRBV28 and J usage is TRBJ2-3; D unclear. The CDR3 has 14 residues. V lost 5 bases and J lost 4, with 13 bases in between. Per the germline V gene, CDR1 is MDHEN and CDR2 is SYDVKM. CDR3 loop: CASSPDIEADTQYF. The CDR3 DNA is TGTGCCAGCAGTCCCGATATTGAGGCAGATACGCAGTATTTT.

V usage is TRBV5-4 and J usage is TRBJ2-2; TRBD2 matches 13 bases. J gave up 5 bases and V 3 bases, and 1 base lay outside the gene matches. Germline CDR1 is SGHNT and CDR2 is YYREEE (reference sequence). The CDR3 spans 15 residues. Here the CDR3 reads CASSSGLAGTGELFF. The DNA of the CDR3 is TGTGCCAGCAGCTCGGGACTAGCGGGGACCGGGGAGCTGTTTTTT.

J is TRBJ1-1 and V is TRBV11-2; 7 bases fit TRBD1. Per the germline V gene, CDR1 is SGHAT and CDR2 is FQNNGV. Trimming took 5 bases from V and 6 from J; bases not matched to a gene: 6. The CDR3 totals 13 residues. The CDR3: CASSLTGVPEAFF. The CDR3 DNA reads as TGTGCCAGCAGCCTAACAGGGGTCCCTGAAGCTTTCTTT.

The gene calls are TRBV27 and TRBJ2-1; D call uncertain. Germline CDR1 is MNHEY and CDR2 is SMNVEV (reference sequence). V was pared by 2 bases and J by 8 bases, with 13 bases between. This CDR3 region has 14 residues. In DNA, the CDR3 is TGTGCCAGCAGTTTAGTTTTCCCACGCGATGAGCAGTTCTTC. The encoded protein is CASSLVFPRDEQFF.

This clone was detected a few times. The genes are TRBV5-4 and TRBJ2-7; 9 positions match TRBD2. Per germline, CDR1 SGHNT and CDR2 YYREEE (reference sequence). The CDR3 runs 15 residues. After removal of 0 bases from V and 1 base from J, the junction contained 2 bases not matched to a gene. The CDR3 protein is CASSLETSGSYEQYF. CDR3 sequence (DNA): TGTGCCAGCAGCTTGGAGACTAGCGGATCCTACGAGCAGTACTTC.

This clone came up a few times. The chain carries TRBV5-5 and TRBJ2-6; tentative D call: TRBD2 (6 bases). Germline CDR1 and CDR2: SGHKS and YYEKEE (reference sequence). The CDR3 has 15 amino acids. Trimming pared 4 bases from V and 0 bases from J, leaving 8 bases between. CDR3 in amino acids: CASSLRDSGANVLTF. CDR3 bases: TGTGCCAGCAGCCTGCGGGACTCTGGGGCCAACGTCCTGACTTTC. Filled out from reference TRBV5-5 and TRBJ2-6, the complete variable domain reads DAGVTQSPTHLIKTRGQQVTLRCSPISGHKSVSWYQQVLGQGPQFIFQYYEKEERGRGNFPDRFSARQFPNYSSELNVNALLLGDSALYLCASSLRDSGANVLTFGAGSRLTVL.

This rearrangement joins TRBV7-7 to TRBJ2-2, with a possible D match to TRBD2 (5 bases). Trimming cost V 5 bases and J 5 bases, with 18 bases left between them. The germline CDR1 and CDR2 sequences are SSHAT and FNYEAQ (reference sequence). The CDR3 sequence is 16 residues long. CDR3 bases: TGTGCCAGCAGCACCTCGACTACTCCCCCGACCGGGGAGCTGTTTTTT. Translated: CASSTSTTPPTGELFF. Complete variable domain (other parts from reference TRBV7-7 and TRBJ2-2): GAGVSQSPRYKVTKRGQDVTLRCDPISSHATLYWYQQALGQGPEFLTYFNYEAQPDKSGLPSDRFSAERPEGSISTLTIQRTEQRDSAMYRCASSTSTTPPTGELFFGEGSRLTVL.

This chain links TRBV5-6 with TRBJ2-5; 8 positions match TRBD2. This CDR3 contains 14 residues. Unmatched junction bases numbered 4, after V lost 1 base and J lost 5 bases. Germline-derived CDR1 and CDR2 are SGHDT and YYEEEE. Here the CDR3 reads CASSLTAGVETQYF. The CDR3 bases are TGTGCCAGCAGCTTGACAGCGGGAGTCGAGACCCAGTACTTC.

This chain joins TRBV28 and TRBJ2-7, with a tentative D call TRBD1 (6 bases). Between the trimmed V and J ends, which lost 11 bases and 0 bases, there was a span of 17 bases. The CDR3 runs to 14 residues. Per the germline V gene, CDR1 is MDHEN and CDR2 is SYDVKM. The DNA of the CDR3 is TGTGCCTCCACCCGGGACACCAACTCCTACGAGCAGTACTTC. It translates to CASTRDTNSYEQYF.

V is TRBV21-1 and J is TRBJ1-2; the table's TRBD1 call for D was not verified on the DNA. TRBV21-1 is designated a pseudogene. This CDR3 is built from 13 residues. CDR3 nucleotide sequence: TGTGCCAGCAGCACCCCTTCGACAAGCGGCTACACCTTC. Translated: CASSTPSTSGYTF.

This chain connects TRBV6-5 to TRBJ1-2; a possible D gene is TRBD1 (5 bases). This CDR3 spans 13 amino acids. Germline CDR1 is MNHEY and CDR2 is SVGAGI. The ends were cut back, 7 bases at V and 5 bases at J, with 14 bases in the middle. The CDR3: CASTRQAGYGYTF. CDR3 DNA: TGTGCCAGCACTAGACAAGCAGGGTATGGCTACACCTTC.

V and J are TRBV6-5 and TRBJ2-3; 9 bases fit TRBD1. The CDR3 is 16 amino acids. V gave up 2 bases and J gave up 1 base; unmatched junction bases: 4. Germline V gene sequence: CDR1 MNHEY, CDR2 SVGAGI. The CDR3 protein is CASSYGGTGRTDTQYF. The CDR3 DNA is TGTGCCAGCAGTTACGGTGGGACAGGGCGCACAGATACGCAGTATTTT.